This TCR beta chain appears in the sequencing data of a study of T cells in Graves' hyperthyroidism and ophthalmopathy. General observations from the study: Most thyroid-expanded clonotypes above 0.001 were also found in blood.

Exclusion criteria comprised uncontrolled infection, other autoimmune disease, pregnancy or lactation. The table lists this clonotype with a few counts. Its specificity is not known. From RNA transcripts, TCR beta CDR3 regions were amplified. TCR CDR3 underwent first-round RT-PCR with the HTBI primer set. TCRdb itself ran the multiplex PCR reads through MiXCR, one entry per CDR3 protein. The repertoire holds approximately 420,000 distinct CDR3 sequences, with approximately 15% as singletons. V was clipped by 4 bases and J by 4 bases, with 22 bases between them. Germline loops: CDR1 LGHNA, CDR2 YNFKEQ. The CDR3 runs 17 residues.

The chain employs TRBV4-2 and TRBJ2-5, with D perhaps being TRBD1 or TRBD2 (5 bases each). The clonotype originates from a woman in her twenties or thirties with Graves' hyperthyroidism. The sequencing input was blood. CDR3 in amino acids: CASSPRGPARGVETQYF. The CDR3 coding sequence is TGTGCCAGCAGCCCACGTGGTCCAGCCCGAGGGGTAGAGACCCAGTACTTC.